This T cell receptor beta chain came from a study of control samples from healthy donors and cancer patients (TCRdb year 2020). About this clone itself: The antigen it recognizes is unknown. No much larger clonotype is one base removed from it; base qualities were not supplied.

The germline V gene specifies ENHRY as CDR1 and SYGVKD as CDR2. V loses 2 bases of germline sequence and J loses 4 bases, and the interval between the two ends is 17 bases. Its CDR3 holds 16 amino acids, cysteine through phenylalanine. The entry retains the CDR3 DNA only, 48 bases that are in frame from base 1. Library preparation used the immunoSEQ multiplex PCR assay. As stored in TCRdb, this immuneACCESS dataset retains in-frame rearrangements with V and J assigned. A fraction of the clones does not appear; measured against another copy, unresolved V genes explain less than half of the discrepancy, and the remainder lacks a known reason. The table for this sample lists some 130,000 clones; over 85% of them were counted only once. Around 5.4% of the sample belongs to the ten largest clones.

In this chain, TRBV10-3 is recombined with TRBJ1-2; the D gene is perhaps TRBD1, on 5 matching bases. The sequence derives from a man in his late teens or twenties in good health. Input material: blood. The CDR3 reads CAISERNAGTAYGYTF. The base sequence is TGTGCCATCAGTGAGCGGAACGCCGGGACGGCCTATGGCTACACCTTC.